This T cell receptor beta chain was captured by sequencing in a study of T cells in Graves' hyperthyroidism and ophthalmopathy. Between the trimmed V and J ends, which lost 6 bases and 7 bases, there was a span of 18 bases. Germline V lookup: CDR1 MNHEY, CDR2 SVGAGI. CDR3 size: 15 residues. Source material for PBMCs was more than 7.5 ml fresh peripheral blood. Template material for amplifying TCR beta CDR3 regions consisted of RNA transcripts. A first-round RT-PCR of the TCR CDR3 used the HTBI primer set. TCRdb processed the multiplex PCR reads anew with MiXCR; each CDR3 protein has one entry. The table has about 360,000 distinct CDR3 sequences, approximately 19% seen once; the top ten hold around 3.6%.

This TCR was sampled from a woman in her late teens or twenties with Graves' hyperthyroidism. J is TRBJ2-2 and V is TRBV6-5, with D perhaps TRBD1 (7 bases). Sample: blood. CDR3 DNA sequence: TGTGCCAGCAGCTACCAGGGGGGTACGATCGGGGAGCTGTTTTTT. It is translated as CASSYQGGTIGELFF.